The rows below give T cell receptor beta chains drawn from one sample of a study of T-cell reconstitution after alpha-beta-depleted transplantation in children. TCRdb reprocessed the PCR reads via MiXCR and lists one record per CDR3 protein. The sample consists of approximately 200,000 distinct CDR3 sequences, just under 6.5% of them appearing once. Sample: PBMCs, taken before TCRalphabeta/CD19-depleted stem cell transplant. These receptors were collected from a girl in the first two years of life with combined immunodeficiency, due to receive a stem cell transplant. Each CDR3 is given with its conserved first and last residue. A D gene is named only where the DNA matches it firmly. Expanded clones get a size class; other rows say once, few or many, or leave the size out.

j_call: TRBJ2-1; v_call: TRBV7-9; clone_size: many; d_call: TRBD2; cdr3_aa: CASSLVSSGSPYNEQFF; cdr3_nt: TGTGCCAGCAGCTTAGTTTCTAGCGGGAGCCCCTACAATGAGCAGTTCTTC
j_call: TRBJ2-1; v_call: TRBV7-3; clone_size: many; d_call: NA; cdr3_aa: CASSTNPVHNEQFF; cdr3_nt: TGTGCCAGCAGCACGAACCCCGTTCACAATGAGCAGTTCTTC
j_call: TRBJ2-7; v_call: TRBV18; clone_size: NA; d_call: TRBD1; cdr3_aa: CASSLKQGAFSEQYF; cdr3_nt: TGTGCCAGCTCGCTTAAACAGGGGGCATTCTCCGAGCAGTACTTC
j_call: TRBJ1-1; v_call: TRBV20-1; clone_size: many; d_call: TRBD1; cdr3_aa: CSAPIRGPGNTEAFF; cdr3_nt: TGCAGTGCGCCGATCAGGGGGCCGGGGAACACTGAAGCTTTCTTT
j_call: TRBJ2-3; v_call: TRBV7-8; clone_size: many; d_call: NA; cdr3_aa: CASSFPRAWVSTDTQYF; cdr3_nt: TGTGCCAGCAGCTTCCCGCGAGCATGGGTCTCCACAGATACGCAGTATTTT
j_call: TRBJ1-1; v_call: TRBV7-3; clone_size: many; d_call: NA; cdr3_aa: CASSYKAGVMNTEAFF; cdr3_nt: TGTGCCAGCAGCTATAAAGCCGGGGTGATGAACACTGAAGCTTTCTTT
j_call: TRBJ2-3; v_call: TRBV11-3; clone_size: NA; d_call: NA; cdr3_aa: CASSTSPGQTRYTQYF; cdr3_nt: TGTGCCAGCAGCACGTCCCCAGGGCAAACCCGTTATACGCAGTATTTT
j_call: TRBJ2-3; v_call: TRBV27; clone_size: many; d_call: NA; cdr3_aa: CASSLIVSTDTQYF; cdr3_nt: TGTGCCAGCAGTTTGATCGTTAGCACAGATACGCAGTATTTT
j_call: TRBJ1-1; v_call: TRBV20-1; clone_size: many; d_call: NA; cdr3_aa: CSARQTPRRGGTEAFF; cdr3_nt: TGCAGTGCTAGACAAACCCCAAGGAGGGGGGGCACTGAAGCTTTCTTT
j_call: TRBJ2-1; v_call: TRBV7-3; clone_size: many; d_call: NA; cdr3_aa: CASSLMGHADNEQFF; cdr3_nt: TGTGCCAGCAGCTTGATGGGGCACGCGGACAATGAGCAGTTCTTC
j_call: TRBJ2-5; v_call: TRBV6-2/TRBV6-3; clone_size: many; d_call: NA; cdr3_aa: CASSPPDYQETQYF; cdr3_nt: TGTGCCAGCAGTCCCCCAGACTACCAAGAGACCCAGTACTTC
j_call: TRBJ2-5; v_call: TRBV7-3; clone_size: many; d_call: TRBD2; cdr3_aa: CASSPELAGGMETQYF; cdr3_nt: TGTGCCAGCAGCCCGGAACTAGCGGGGGGCATGGAGACCCAGTACTTC
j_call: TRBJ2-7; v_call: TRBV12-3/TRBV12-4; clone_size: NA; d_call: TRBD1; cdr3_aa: CASSSGTDPYEQYF; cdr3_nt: TGTGCCAGCAGTTCCGGGACAGACCCCTACGAGCAGTACTTC
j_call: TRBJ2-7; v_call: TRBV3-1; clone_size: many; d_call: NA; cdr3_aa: CASSQRRTELYEQYF; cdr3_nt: TGTGCCAGCAGCCAACGACGGACAGAACTCTACGAGCAGTACTTC
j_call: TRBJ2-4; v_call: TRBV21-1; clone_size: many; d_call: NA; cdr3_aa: CAERERGGDIQYF; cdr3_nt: TGTGCCGAGCGCGAGCGGGGGGGCGACATTCAGTACTTC
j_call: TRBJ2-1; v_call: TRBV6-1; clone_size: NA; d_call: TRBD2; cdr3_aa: CASSATSGGYNEQFF; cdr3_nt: TGTGCCAGCAGTGCGACTAGCGGGGGGTACAATGAGCAGTTCTTC
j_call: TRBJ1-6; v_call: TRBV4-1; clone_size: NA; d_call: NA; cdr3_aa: CASSRQIMSNSPLHF; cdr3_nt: TGCGCCAGCAGCCGACAAATAATGTCTAATTCACCCCTCCACTTT
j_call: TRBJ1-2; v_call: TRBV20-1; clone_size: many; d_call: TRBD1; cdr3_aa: CSAKGQGANYGYTF; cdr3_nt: TGCAGTGCTAAGGGACAGGGAGCTAACTATGGCTACACCTTC
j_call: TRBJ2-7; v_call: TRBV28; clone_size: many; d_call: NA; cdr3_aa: CASSESGRAYEQYF; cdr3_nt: TGTGCCAGCAGTGAATCGGGCAGGGCTTATGAGCAGTACTTC
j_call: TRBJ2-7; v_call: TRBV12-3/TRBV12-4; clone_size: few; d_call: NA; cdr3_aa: CASRRTDLNSYEQYF; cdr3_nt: TGTGCCAGCAGAAGGACGGACTTGAACTCCTACGAGCAGTACTTC
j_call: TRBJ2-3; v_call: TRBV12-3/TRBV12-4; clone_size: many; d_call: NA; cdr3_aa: CASTFSSYSTDTQYF; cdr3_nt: TGTGCCAGCACCTTCAGTAGTTATAGCACAGATACGCAGTATTTT
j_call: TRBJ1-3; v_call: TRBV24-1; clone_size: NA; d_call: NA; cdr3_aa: CATSEGSGNTIYF; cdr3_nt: TGTGCCACCAGTGAGGGCTCTGGAAACACCATATATTTT
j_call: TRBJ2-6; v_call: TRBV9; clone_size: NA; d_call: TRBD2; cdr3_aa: CASSARRLAGGAGANVLTF; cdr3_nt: TGTGCCAGCAGCGCCAGGCGACTAGCGGGAGGAGCTGGGGCCAACGTCCTGACTTTC
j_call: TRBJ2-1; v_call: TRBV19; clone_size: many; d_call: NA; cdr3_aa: CASTYLGGLYNEQFF; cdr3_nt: TGTGCCAGTACCTACCTCGGGGGGCTCTACAATGAGCAGTTCTTC
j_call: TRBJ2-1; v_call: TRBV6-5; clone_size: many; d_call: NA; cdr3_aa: CASSIVGLYNEQFF; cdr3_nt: TGTGCCAGCAGTATAGTAGGGCTTTACAATGAGCAGTTCTTC
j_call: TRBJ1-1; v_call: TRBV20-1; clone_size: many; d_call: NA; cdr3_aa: CSARSRRNTEAFF; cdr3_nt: TGCAGTGCTAGATCGCGTAGGAACACTGAAGCTTTCTTT
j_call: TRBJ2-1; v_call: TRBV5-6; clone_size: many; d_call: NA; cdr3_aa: CASSSTARSSYNEQFF; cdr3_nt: TGTGCCAGCAGCTCTACAGCACGGAGCTCCTACAATGAGCAGTTCTTC
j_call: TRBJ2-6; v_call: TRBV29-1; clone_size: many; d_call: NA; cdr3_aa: CSAVIGGGGGSGANVLTF; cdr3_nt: TGCAGCGCCGTGATTGGGGGTGGCGGAGGGTCTGGGGCCAACGTCCTGACTTTC
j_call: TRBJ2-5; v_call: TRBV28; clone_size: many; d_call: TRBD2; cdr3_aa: CASSSVTGGETQYF; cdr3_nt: TGTGCCAGCAGTTCCGTAACGGGAGGGGAGACCCAGTACTTC
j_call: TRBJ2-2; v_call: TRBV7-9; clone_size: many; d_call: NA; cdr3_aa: CASSSQRTGELFF; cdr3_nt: TGTGCCAGCAGCTCCCAACGCACCGGGGAGCTGTTTTTT
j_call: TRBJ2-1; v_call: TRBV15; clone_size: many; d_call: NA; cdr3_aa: CATSREVSLGLDNEQFF; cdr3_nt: TGTGCCACCAGCAGAGAGGTTAGCCTAGGGTTAGACAATGAGCAGTTCTTC
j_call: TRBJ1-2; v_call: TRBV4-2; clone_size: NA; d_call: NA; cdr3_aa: CASTSNPGTTYGYTF; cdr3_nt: TGTGCCAGCACCTCCAACCCCGGCACCACCTATGGCTACACCTTC
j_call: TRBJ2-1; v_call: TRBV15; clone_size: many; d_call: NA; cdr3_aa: CATSSVVFGSYNEQFF; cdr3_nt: TGTGCCACCAGCTCCGTAGTCTTTGGCTCCTACAATGAGCAGTTCTTC
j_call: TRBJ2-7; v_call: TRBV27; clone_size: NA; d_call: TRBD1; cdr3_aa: CASSSGTGGQNEQYF; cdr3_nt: TGTGCCAGTTCCTCCGGGACAGGGGGCCAGAACGAGCAGTACTTC
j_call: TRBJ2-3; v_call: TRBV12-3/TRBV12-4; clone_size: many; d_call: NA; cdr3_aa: CASSLRRPADTQYF; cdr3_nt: TGTGCCAGCAGTTTAAGGCGACCGGCAGATACGCAGTATTTT